One sample yielded the 13 T cell receptor beta chains listed below, sequenced in a study of beta chain features in type 1 diabetes. TCRB transcripts that were expressed got sequenced, as all of the isolated RNA had been reverse transcribed. TCRdb keeps only in-frame clones here, not all; method: immunoSEQ multiplex PCR. The data show 350,000 to 450,000 clones, around 12% seen once. Antigens for these TCRs are unknown. Overall study findings and caveats: In all four CD4+ subsets, TCRB CDR3 length was significantly, moderately reduced in type 1 diabetes.

The sequencing sample was made of naive CD4+ T cells from blood. The receptors were sampled from a young woman with type 1 diabetes.

The chain is built from TRBV7-2 and TRBJ2-1; 11 nucleotides align to TRBD2. From germline, CDR1 is SGHTA and CDR2 FQGNSA. V was clipped by 3 bases and J by 10 bases; unmatched bases: 8. The CDR3 runs to 15 residues. Here the CDR3 DNA reads TGTGCCAGCAGCTTCGTAGCGGGAGGGCCCTCCGAGCAGTTCTTC. Protein product: CASSFVAGGPSEQFF.

The CDR3 region is CAISERGGYSNQPQHF. The CDR3, as DNA: TGTGCCATCAGTGAGAGAGGGGGATATAGCAATCAGCCCCAGCATTTT. The V gene is TRBV10-3, the J gene TRBJ1-5; possibly TRBD1 for D (6 bases). Germline assignment: CDR1 ENHRY and CDR2 SYGVKD. Trimming removed 2 bases at V and 0 bases at J, with 11 bases between. CDR3 length: 16 amino acids.

This chain connects TRBV10-3 to TRBJ2-3; TRBD1 agrees at 7 bases. This CDR3 contains 14 residues. The V and J ends lost 5 bases and 2 bases, in that order; junction bases with no gene match: 4. Germline values: CDR1 ENHRY, CDR2 SYGVKD. The CDR3 sequence: CAISFKGATDTQYF. Here the CDR3 DNA reads TGTGCCATCAGTTTTAAGGGGGCCACAGATACGCAGTATTTT.

The rearrangement links TRBV2 to TRBJ2-7, with a tentative D call TRBD1 (7 bases). Germline CDR1 and CDR2: SNHLY and FYNNEI. The CDR3 consists of 14 residues. Deletions cut 5 bases from V and 3 bases from J, with 14 bases between. CDR3 bases: TGTGCCAGCAGTCGCGGGACAGAACACTACGAGCAGTACTTC. Protein: CASSRGTEHYEQYF.

The gene calls are TRBV30 and TRBJ2-3; weak D call: TRBD1 (5 bases). CDR1 is GTSNPN, CDR2 SVGIG, per germline (reference sequence). V was trimmed by 0 bases and J by 4 bases, leaving 8 bases between them. The CDR3 is made up of 13 amino acids. The CDR3 loop reads CAWSVAGPDTQYF. The CDR3 bases are TGTGCCTGGAGTGTGGCAGGGCCAGATACGCAGTATTTT.

There are a few counts of this clone. The chain is built from TRBV5-1 and TRBJ1-2; tentatively, D is TRBD1 (6 bases). The germline gives CDR1 SGHRS, CDR2 YFSETQ. There are 16 residues in the CDR3. Trimming took 4 bases from V and 2 from J, leaving 18 bases between them. The CDR3 spells CASSRSDSVPNYGYTF. DNA for the CDR3: TGCGCCAGCAGCCGCTCGGACAGCGTACCGAACTATGGCTACACCTTC.

This clone appeared a few times. This chain joins TRBV29-1 and TRBJ1-1; D gene unclear. In germline, CDR1 is SQVTM, CDR2 ANQGSEA. Trimming removed 7 bases at V and 1 base at J, with 7 bases between. This CDR3 is 11 amino acids long. The CDR3 region has the DNA TGCAGCGCCAACAAGAACACTGAAGCTTTCTTT. As protein: CSANKNTEAFF.

The rearrangement uses TRBV27 and TRBJ1-5; 7 positions match TRBD1. V was clipped by 3 bases and J by 5 bases; unmatched bases: 7. Germline V lookup: CDR1 MNHEY, CDR2 SMNVEV (reference sequence). The CDR3 length is 15 residues. In DNA, the CDR3 is TGTGCCAGCAGTTTGCGGGGCAGGGGGTATCAGCCCCAGCATTTT. Translation: CASSLRGRGYQPQHF.

This clone appeared a few times. The chain recombines TRBV28 with TRBJ2-1, with 8 bases aligning to TRBD1. The CDR3 runs 14 residues. Germline V lookup: CDR1 MDHEN, CDR2 SYDVKM. Germline trimming cut 4 bases from V and 11 bases from J; bases unmatched to any gene: 10. CDR3 in DNA: TGTGCCAGCAGTTCCGTCGTGACAGGGGAACAGCAGTTCTTC. Translating it yields CASSSVVTGEQQFF.

The chain links TRBV5-1 to TRBJ2-7; D is unresolved. The CDR3 length is 12 residues. The germline gives CDR1 SGHRS, CDR2 YFSETQ. V was shortened by 4 bases and J by 4 bases, with 9 bases between the two germline ends. For the CDR3, the DNA is TGCGCCAGCAGCCTGGGAACATACGAGCAGTACTTC. Its protein is CASSLGTYEQYF.

The V call is TRBV10-3, the J call TRBJ2-1; D call uncertain. V lost 9 bases to trimming and J lost 0 bases, with 9 bases between them. Germline assignment: CDR1 ENHRY and CDR2 SYGVKD. The CDR3 is 13 residues long. DNA for the CDR3: TGTGCCATGGGTCCGGGCTCCTACAATGAGCAGTTCTTC. Its protein is CAMGPGSYNEQFF.

A few counts support this clone. The rearrangement joins TRBV4-3 to TRBJ2-3; D perhaps matches TRBD2 (7 bases). CDR3 length: 13 amino acids. V lost 8 bases to trimming and J lost 9 bases, with 18 bases between them. Germline CDR1 and CDR2: LGHNA and YSLEER. Here the CDR3 reads CASWGGAGFTQYF. The CDR3 nucleotides read TGCGCCAGCTGGGGGGGGGCGGGCTTCACGCAGTATTTT.

This clone has more than one count but fewer than ten. The V gene is TRBV5-1, the J gene TRBJ1-2; possibly TRBD1 for D (5 bases). Germline V gene sequence: CDR1 SGHRS, CDR2 YFSETQ. V was shortened by 4 bases and J by 0 bases, with 13 bases between the two germline ends. The CDR3 is 15 residues long. For the CDR3, the DNA is TGCGCCAGCAGCCCCCGCGGGGCCCCTAACTATGGCTACACCTTC. Its protein is CASSPRGAPNYGYTF.